The 5 T cell receptor beta chains in this list originate from one sample, sequenced in a study of T cells in tumors after PD-1 blockade. Here immunoSEQ multiplex PCR was the method, and the copy in TCRdb shows in-frame clones only, minus some. The sample has 30,000 to 35,000 clones; 73% are singletons. The source material was PBMCs, sampled after anti-PD-1 treatment. The receptors originated from a human donor with basal cell carcinoma.

V usage is TRBV24-1 and J usage is TRBJ2-3; the match to TRBD2 covers 15 bases. The CDR3 sequence is 17 residues long. Germline V CDR1 and CDR2: KGHDR, SFDVKD. With V trimmed by 4 bases and J by 5 bases, 6 bases remained unmatched. The CDR3 sequence: CATSDRTSGRAGDTQYF. The CDR3 DNA reads as TGTGCCACCAGTGACAGGACTAGCGGGAGGGCCGGAGATACGCAGTATTTT.

The rearrangement links TRBV5-1 to TRBJ2-4; 9 nucleotides match TRBD1. The CDR3 length is 18 residues. Germline V lookup: CDR1 SGHRS, CDR2 YFSETQ. The V and J ends lost 4 bases and 2 bases, in that order; junction bases with no gene match: 13. The DNA for the CDR3 is TGCGCCAGCAGCCTGTCCCGGGACAGGGTTGGGACCAAAAACATTCAGTACTTC. Protein sequence: CASSLSRDRVGTKNIQYF.

The chain has TRBV27 and TRBJ1-1, with TRBD1 as a possible D gene (5 bases). CDR1 and CDR2 from the germline V gene are MNHEY and SMNVEV (reference sequence). This CDR3 region has 14 residues. The V gene lost 6 bases and the J gene lost 4 bases, with 15 bases spanning the gap. The CDR3 reads CASRSNAGGTEAFF. The CDR3 DNA is TGTGCCAGCAGATCTAATGCCGGGGGCACTGAAGCTTTCTTT.

This clone was counted a few times. This sequence joins TRBV5-1 and TRBJ2-1; TRBD1 or TRBD2 may be the D gene (5 bases each). Germline values: CDR1 SGHRS, CDR2 YFSETQ. V was shortened by 0 bases and J by 0 bases, with 10 bases between the two germline ends. The CDR3 has 16 amino acids. The CDR3 DNA sequence: TGCGCCAGCAGCTTGGTAGAGGGGACCTCCTACAATGAGCAGTTCTTC. This codes for CASSLVEGTSYNEQFF.

The rearrangement uses TRBV5-6 and TRBJ1-3; D unresolved. Germline values: CDR1 SGHDT, CDR2 YYEEEE. Trimming stripped 1 base from V and 0 bases from J, with 11 bases between. This CDR3 comprises 16 residues. CDR3 DNA: TGTGCCAGCAGCTTGAGATCACGGCCCTCTGGAAACACCATATATTTT. Amino acids: CASSLRSRPSGNTIYF.